This entry lists 3 T cell receptor beta chains sequenced from one sample in a study of T cells in Graves' hyperthyroidism and ophthalmopathy. RNA transcripts provided the source from which TCR beta CDR3 regions were amplified. The HTBI primer set served for first-round RT-PCR of the TCR CDR3. TCRdb analysed the multiplex PCR reads with MiXCR anew, one entry per CDR3 protein. Of roughly 750,000 distinct CDR3 sequences in the sample, roughly 17% were seen once. Sequences were obtained from blood. These receptors were taken from a man aged 18-30 years with Graves' hyperthyroidism.

This clonotype was picked up a small number of times. This sequence joins TRBV6-1 and TRBJ1-2, with D possibly matching TRBD1 (5 bases). CDR3 length: 15 amino acids. Trimming pared 5 bases from V and 8 bases from J, leaving 21 bases between. Germline CDR1 MNHNS, CDR2 SASEGT. CDR3 nucleotide sequence: TGTGCCAGCAGTCGAGCGTGGCAGGGCGGGGGAGGCTACACCTTC. Encoded protein: CASSRAWQGGGGYTF.

The V call is TRBV4-3, the J call TRBJ2-7, with D unclear. Trimming stripped 4 bases from V and 5 bases from J, with 18 bases between. The CDR3 is 15 residues long. Germline values: CDR1 LGHNA, CDR2 YSLEER. CDR3: CASSRQVGQHNEQYF. In nucleotides, the CDR3 is TGCGCCAGCAGCCGGCAGGTAGGGCAGCACAACGAGCAGTACTTC.

This clonotype was found a few times. The rearrangement links TRBV6-6 to TRBJ1-1; D uncertain. The CDR3 runs to 13 residues. Per germline, CDR1 MNHNY and CDR2 SVGAGI (reference sequence). V was pared by 2 bases and J by 5 bases, with 9 bases between. As DNA, the CDR3 is TGTGCCAGCAGTTACCTTTGGGGAACTGAAGCTTTCTTT. It encodes CASSYLWGTEAFF.